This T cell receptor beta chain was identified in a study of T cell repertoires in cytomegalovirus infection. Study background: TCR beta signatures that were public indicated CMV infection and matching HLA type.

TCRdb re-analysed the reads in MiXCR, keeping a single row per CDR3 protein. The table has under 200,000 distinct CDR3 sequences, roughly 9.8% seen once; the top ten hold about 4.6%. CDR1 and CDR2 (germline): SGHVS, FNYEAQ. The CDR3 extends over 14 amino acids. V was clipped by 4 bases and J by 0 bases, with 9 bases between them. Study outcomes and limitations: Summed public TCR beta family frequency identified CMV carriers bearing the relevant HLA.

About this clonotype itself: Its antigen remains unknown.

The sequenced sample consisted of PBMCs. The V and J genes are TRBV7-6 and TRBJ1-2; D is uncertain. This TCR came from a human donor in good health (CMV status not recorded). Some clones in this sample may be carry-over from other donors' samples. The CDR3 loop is CASSWNDPNYGYTF. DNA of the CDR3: TGTGCCAGCAGCTGGAACGATCCTAACTATGGCTACACCTTC.